The following is a T cell receptor beta chain sequence with its context. Its antigen is still unknown. CDR1 is MNHNS, CDR2 SASEGT, per germline. Trimming removed 4 bases at V and 2 bases at J, with 9 bases between. This CDR3 contains 14 residues. The data originate from a study of graft-versus-host responses after intestinal transplantation. Study-level background: Recipients were given multivisceral, liver-intestinal, or isolated intestinal transplants. Regarding the study as a whole: GvH clones detected in recipient marrow included some appearing first in ileum or blood. GvH clone levels peaked in circulation, and this peak was associated with early post-transplant HvG declines. Individuals carrying graft-donor T cell macrochimerism showed high graft-versus-host to host-versus-graft clonal ratios in allografts.

Profiled with immunoSEQ multiplex PCR; TCRdb holds only in-frame clones, not every one. Here the sample spans 55,000 to 70,000 clones, under 95% being singletons. V and J are TRBV6-1 and TRBJ1-5; a weak D match, TRBD1 (5 bases). The specimen was PBMCs, collected approximately 120 days after intestinal transplantation. The clonotype originates from a human patient who received an intestinal transplant, so some T cells may come from the graft donor. The CDR3 bases are TGTGCCAGCAGTGTTGGGGGAGGCAATCAGCCCCAGCATTTT. Translation gives CASSVGGGNQPQHF.